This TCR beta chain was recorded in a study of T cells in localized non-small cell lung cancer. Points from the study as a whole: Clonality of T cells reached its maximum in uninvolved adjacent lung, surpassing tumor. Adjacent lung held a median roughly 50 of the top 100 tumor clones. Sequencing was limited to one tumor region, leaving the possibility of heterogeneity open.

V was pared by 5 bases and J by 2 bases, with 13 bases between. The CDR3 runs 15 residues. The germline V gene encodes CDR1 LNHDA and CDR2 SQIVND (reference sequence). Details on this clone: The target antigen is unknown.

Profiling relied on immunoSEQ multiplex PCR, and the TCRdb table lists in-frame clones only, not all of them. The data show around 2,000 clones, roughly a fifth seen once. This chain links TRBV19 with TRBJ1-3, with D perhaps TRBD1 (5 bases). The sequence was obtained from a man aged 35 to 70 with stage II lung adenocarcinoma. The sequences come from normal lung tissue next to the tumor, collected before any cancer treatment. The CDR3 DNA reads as TGTGCCAGTAGTGATCAGGGTCCCGCTGGAAACACCATATATTTT. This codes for CASSDQGPAGNTIYF.